The source of this T cell receptor beta chain is a study of T-cell reconstitution after alpha-beta-depleted transplantation in children. The CDR3 spans 16 residues. Trimming removed 0 bases from V and 4 bases from J; junction bases left unmatched: 7. Germline V gives CDR1 SGHKS, CDR2 YYEKEE (reference sequence). Molecular barcoding with unique molecular identifiers was used for the TCRbeta library. TCRdb re-called the PCR reads through MiXCR, storing one row per CDR3 protein. The table has 530,000 or so distinct CDR3 sequences, 25% to 30% seen once. Turning to this clonotype: What it binds is unknown.

Study-wide points: Approximately two months post-transplant, alpha-beta T cells reportedly originated from several hundred expanded graft clones. One year after transplant, T-cell counts and diversity came mostly from newly produced T cells.

Sample: PBMCs, taken before TCRalphabeta/CD19-depleted stem cell transplant. The sequence was obtained from a boy under two years old with Wiskott-Aldrich syndrome, due to receive a stem cell transplant. This chain links TRBV5-5 with TRBJ2-7; TRBD2 aligns across 10 bases. The CDR3 reads CASSLEASGSRYEQYF. CDR3 bases: TGTGCCAGCAGCTTGGAGGCTAGCGGGAGCCGTTACGAGCAGTACTTC.